The TCR beta chain under discussion was sequenced for a study of blood T cell repertoires in COVID-19. Study overall: Researchers got acute and convalescent COVID-19 samples from the United States, Italy and Spain. PBMCs, B-cell-depleted T cells, or T cells provided the cDNA or gDNA that made up the material.

This CDR3 has 18 residues. After removal of 0 bases from V and 7 bases from J, the junction contained 15 bases not matched to a gene. Germline V CDR1 and CDR2: MGHRA, YSYEKL. How the authors handled the data: Scientists estimated how many nucleated cells there were by amplifying reference gene primers. Sequencing used immunoSEQ multiplex PCR; TCRdb keeps in-frame clones, though not all of them. V and J calls and clone size are given by that table; D and trimming were obtained from the DNA. The table lists approximately 210,000 clones, around 85% of them singletons, with 0.7% to 0.95% in the top ten. The sequencing sample was made of peripheral blood. The rearrangement uses TRBV4-1 and TRBJ2-7, with TRBD2 matching over 10 bases. The receptor's source is a woman between 65 and 79 years old with acute or convalescent COVID-19. The CDR3 coding sequence is TGCGCCAGCAGCCAAGATGAAGCGCGGCTAGCGGGGGCGGGGGAGCAGTACTTC. As protein: CASSQDEARLAGAGEQYF.